Listed below are T cell receptor beta chains from one sample, sequenced in a study of regulatory T cells in long-lasting Graves disease. Via MiXCR, TCRdb re-called the multiplex PCR reads, giving one row per CDR3 protein. The sample has about 430,000 distinct CDR3 sequences, 15% seen once; the top ten hold approximately 7.8%. This sample was shared with a second study, whose subject was T cells in Graves' hyperthyroidism and ophthalmopathy.

Sequenced material: peripheral blood mononuclear cells (PBMCs), taken at new diagnosis, from a patient treated with antithyroid drugs. All receptors come from a middle-aged woman with Graves disease. Both conserved end residues are part of each CDR3. Each record gives: V gene, D gene, clone size, J gene, CDR3 DNA, CDR3 protein. D genes are given only for firm matches. Rows may omit the clone size; those that give it use once, few, many or a size class.

>TRBV10-3|TRBD2|many|TRBJ2-7
TGTGCCATCAGGAGAGCGGGAGACTACGAGCAGTACTTC
CAIRRAGDYEQYF
>TRBV28|TRBD1|.|TRBJ2-3
TGTGCCAGCAGTAGCGGACAGGGGGGAGCCACAGATACGCAGTATTTT
CASSSGQGGATDTQYF
>TRBV19|.|.|TRBJ2-1
TGTGCCAGTATGTACTCCGGGAGTAGCTCCTACAATGAGCAGTTCTTC
CASMYSGSSSYNEQFF
>TRBV28|.|many|TRBJ1-2
TGTGCCAGCAGCGACAGCCTAGTCGAGGACTATGGCTACACCTTC
CASSDSLVEDYGYTF
>TRBV12-3/TRBV12-4|.|few|TRBJ1-1
TGTGCCAGCAGCCCCGTAGGGGTTAGTGAAGCTTTCTTT
CASSPVGVSEAFF
>TRBV6-1|TRBD1|few|TRBJ1-5
TGTGCCAGCAGACGGACAGGGGACAATCAGCCCCAGCATTTT
CASRRTGDNQPQHF
>TRBV5-1|TRBD1|few|TRBJ2-3
TGCGCCAGCAGCTCCTCCGGGACAGGGGAAGCAGATACGCAGTATTTT
CASSSSGTGEADTQYF
>TRBV7-2|TRBD1|many|TRBJ1-1
TGTGCCAGCAGCTTAGGGACAGGGGGCAAAGCTTTCTTT
CASSLGTGGKAFF
>TRBV7-8|TRBD2|.|TRBJ2-5
TGTGCCAGCAGCTTAAGCGGGAGGGAAGAGACCCAGTACTTC
CASSLSGREETQYF
>TRBV20-1|.|many|TRBJ2-3
TGCAGTGCTACCTCTGGAGAGGTCGGCACAGATACGCAGTATTTT
CSATSGEVGTDTQYF
>TRBV11-2|.|many|TRBJ2-3
TGTGCCAGCAGCGCCCGGGCGGCGGGACTTACGACAGATACGCAGTATTTT
CASSARAAGLTTDTQYF
>TRBV27|.|many|TRBJ1-2
TGTGCCAGCAGGGGAGACACTACCGCCTATGGCTACACCTTC
CASRGDTTAYGYTF
>TRBV5-4|.|.|TRBJ2-7
TGTGCCAGCAGCCCAAAGACAGGACCACTCTACGAGCAGTACTTC
CASSPKTGPLYEQYF
>TRBV6-2/TRBV6-3|TRBD1|once|TRBJ2-3
TGTGCCAGCACCGACAGGGACAGGGGAACAGATACGCAGTATTTT
CASTDRDRGTDTQYF
>TRBV29-1|TRBD2|few|TRBJ2-1
TGCAGCGTGCGATCGGAGCGGGGGGCGTTTTGGGATGAGCAGTTCTTC
CSVRSERGAFWDEQFF
>TRBV3-1|.|many|TRBJ2-7
TGTGCCAGCAGCCCGTATGGGGGACACTCCTACGAGCAGTACTTC
CASSPYGGHSYEQYF
>TRBV20-1|.|many|TRBJ2-7
TGCAGTGCTTATCAGGGGGGAAGCTCCTACGAGCAGTACTTC
CSAYQGGSSYEQYF
>TRBV11-3|.|many|TRBJ1-1
TGTGCCAGCAGCTTTGGGGCAATGAACACTGAAGCTTTCTTT
CASSFGAMNTEAFF
>TRBV10-3|TRBD1|few|TRBJ2-1
TGTGCCATGGGACAGGGGGGGAATGAGCAGTTCTTC
CAMGQGGNEQFF
>TRBV5-1|.|.|TRBJ1-1
TGCGCCAGCAGGGAGGGAGCAAACACTGAAGCTTTCTTT
CASREGANTEAFF
>TRBV12-3/TRBV12-4|.|many|TRBJ2-7
TGTGCCAGCAGTTTCGCTCCGGAGGGAGAGTACTACGAGCAGTACTTC
CASSFAPEGEYYEQYF
>TRBV12-3/TRBV12-4|TRBD2|many|TRBJ2-2
TGTGCCAGCAGGTCTATAGCGGGAGGGCCGACTCCAACCGGGGAGCTGTTTTTT
CASRSIAGGPTPTGELFF
>TRBV6-5|.|many|TRBJ2-6
TGTGCCAGCAGTTACTCTGGAGTACCTGGGGCCAACGTCCTGACTTTC
CASSYSGVPGANVLTF
>TRBV24-1|.|.|TRBJ1-2
TGTGCCACCAGTGATTTAGACAGGATCTATGGCTACACCTTC
CATSDLDRIYGYTF
>TRBV7-3|TRBD2|.|TRBJ2-1
TGTGCCAGCAGCTTCTCCGGGACTAGCGGGAGTTTAAATGAGCAGTTCTTC
CASSFSGTSGSLNEQFF
>TRBV10-3|TRBD2|.|TRBJ2-1
TGTGCCATCAGTGACCCGACTAGCCGACCCTACAATGAGCAGTTCTTC
CAISDPTSRPYNEQFF
>TRBV18|TRBD2|many|TRBJ2-3
TGTGCCAGCTCACCGGGACTAGACACAGATACGCAGTATTTT
CASSPGLDTDTQYF
>TRBV20-1|TRBD1|many|TRBJ1-4
TGCAGTGCTCAGACAGGGGGCGTTGATGAAAAACTGTTTTTT
CSAQTGGVDEKLFF
>TRBV9|TRBD2|many|TRBJ2-7
TGTGCCAGCAGCGTAGAAGGTGGGGGGGGGTACGAGCAGTACTTC
CASSVEGGGGYEQYF
>TRBV28|.|many|TRBJ1-5
TGTGCCAGCATGGAGGGGGGCTATAGCAATCAGCCCCAGCATTTT
CASMEGGYSNQPQHF
>TRBV20-1|.|many|TRBJ2-1
TGCAGTGCTAGAGAGCTTGAGTGGAATGAGCAGTTCTTC
CSARELEWNEQFF
>TRBV12-3/TRBV12-4|TRBD1|.|TRBJ2-2
TGTGCCAGCAGTTTAGACAGGGGCACCGGGGAGCTGGTTTTT
CASSLDRGTGELVF
>TRBV7-2|TRBD2|many|TRBJ2-2
TGTGCCAGCAGCTTAACTAGCGGGAGGAATTATCACACCGGGGAGCTGTTTTTT
CASSLTSGRNYHTGELFF
>TRBV12-3/TRBV12-4|TRBD2|many|TRBJ2-5
TGTGCCAGCAGTCCCGGGGGACTAGTAGAGACCCAGTACTTC
CASSPGGLVETQYF
>TRBV7-9|TRBD1|many|TRBJ1-1
TGTGCCAGCAGCTTTACAGGGGAGGGAGTAGCTTTCTTT
CASSFTGEGVAFF
>TRBV6-2/TRBV6-3|.|many|TRBJ1-5
TGTGCCAGCGGCCCGGGGCAGGGAAGTTACCAGCCCCAGCATTTT
CASGPGQGSYQPQHF
>TRBV20-1|.|few|TRBJ2-7
TGCAGTGCTAGAGATCGCCGGGCGGGGGAGCAGTACTTC
CSARDRRAGEQYF
>TRBV6-5|.|few|TRBJ1-5
TGTGCCAGCAGTTACTTAGGAGTTGAAGATCAGCCCCAGCATTTT
CASSYLGVEDQPQHF
>TRBV7-9|TRBD2|.|TRBJ2-1
TGTGCCAGTCGACTAGCTGAGTACAATGAGCAGTTCTTC
CASRLAEYNEQFF
>TRBV11-2|.|.|TRBJ1-3
TGTGCCAGCAGCCTAAAGTCTGGAAACACCATATATTTT
CASSLKSGNTIYF
>TRBV27|TRBD2|many|TRBJ2-5
TGTGCCAGCAGTTTTACTAGCGGCCAAGAGACCCAGTACTTC
CASSFTSGQETQYF
>TRBV28|.|many|TRBJ2-4
TGTGCCAGCAGTTTTGCGGAAAACATTCAGTACTTC
CASSFAENIQYF
>TRBV27|.|many|TRBJ1-5
TGTGCCAGCAGTTTCTCAGGGAATCAGCCCCAGCATTTT
CASSFSGNQPQHF
>TRBV28|TRBD2|.|TRBJ2-7
TGTGCCAGCAGTTTGTTTTCTAGCGGGAGGCTTGTTGGTGAGCAGTACTTC
CASSLFSSGRLVGEQYF
>TRBV6-1|TRBD2|.|TRBJ2-2
TGTGCCAGCAGGGAACTAGCGGGAGGACCCAGCGGGGAGCTGTTTTTT
CASRELAGGPSGELFF
>TRBV13|TRBD2|.|TRBJ2-7
TGTGCCAGCAGAGCAGCGGGGGGCCACGAGCAGTACTTC
CASRAAGGHEQYF
>TRBV11-3|.|once|TRBJ2-2
TGTGCCAGCAGCTCAGGGGGTAGCGGATACGGGGAGCTGTTTTTT
CASSSGGSGYGELFF
>TRBV27|TRBD2|few|TRBJ2-1
TGTGCCAGCAGAACTAGCGGATTCAATGAGCAGTTCTTC
CASRTSGFNEQFF
>TRBV12-3/TRBV12-4|TRBD2|few|TRBJ2-1
TGTGCCAGCAGCGACCCCCCGACTAGCGGGATTGGCAATGAGCAGTTCTTC
CASSDPPTSGIGNEQFF
>TRBV6-2/TRBV6-3|TRBD2|.|TRBJ2-3
TGTGCCAGCAGTTTGGGGACTAGCGGGAGGTCGGATACGCAGTATTTT
CASSLGTSGRSDTQYF
>TRBV6-4|.|.|TRBJ1-5
TGTGCCAGCGGCCGGGAGGCTAACGATCAGCCCCAGCATTTT
CASGREANDQPQHF
>TRBV28|TRBD1|many|TRBJ1-4
TGTGCCAGCAGCCTACAGGGGGCGAATGAAAAACTGTTTTTT
CASSLQGANEKLFF
>TRBV12-3/TRBV12-4|.|many|TRBJ1-1
TGTGCCAGCAGTTTAGGAGTGATCGGGGTAGCTTTCTTT
CASSLGVIGVAFF
>TRBV11-2|.|many|TRBJ2-2
TGTGCCAGCAGCTTATCCGGGGAGCTGTTTTTT
CASSLSGELFF
>TRBV11-3|.|.|TRBJ1-6
TGTGCCAGCAGCTTAGGTGGCGTGCATAATTCACCCCTCCACTTT
CASSLGGVHNSPLHF
>TRBV12-3/TRBV12-4|.|many|TRBJ2-5
TGTGCCAGCAGTTTATCGCCAGTGGAGACCCAGTACTTC
CASSLSPVETQYF
>TRBV4-1|.|few|TRBJ2-3
TGCGCCAGCAGCCAATCCCCCGGGGGGCAGTATTTT
CASSQSPGGQYF
>TRBV18|.|.|TRBJ1-3
TGTGCCAGCTCACCAGGGGAGAGCTCTGGAAACACCATATATTTT
CASSPGESSGNTIYF
>TRBV7-2|.|.|TRBJ2-1
TGTGCCAGCAGCTTGGGACAGGGGATTTCGTCTAGCGGGAGTATCCACAATGAGCAGTTCTTC
CASSLGQGISSSGSIHNEQFF
>TRBV20-1|.|few|TRBJ2-3
TGCAGTGCTTACCCCCTGACTGGCACAGATACGCAGTATTTT
CSAYPLTGTDTQYF